This TCR beta chain was captured by sequencing in a study of blood T cell repertoires in COVID-19. Profiling relied on immunoSEQ multiplex PCR, and the TCRdb table lists in-frame clones only, not all of them. The data hold a few hundred thousand clones, with 70% to 90% observed a single time. The sample taken for sequencing was PBMCs or T cells enriched from blood (not recorded which). The sequence was obtained from a woman in her 40s with acute COVID-19.

The chain's CDR3 is CASRLTGNHGYTF. The DNA of the CDR3 is TGTGCCAGCAGACTGACAGGGAATCATGGCTACACCTTC. V gene TRBV6-5 combines with J gene TRBJ1-2, with TRBD1 identical over 7 bases. The germline V gene encodes CDR1 MNHEY and CDR2 SVGAGI. The CDR3 runs to 13 residues. The trim removed 6 bases at V and 6 bases at J, leaving 7 bases unmatched.